This is a list of T cell receptor beta chains from one sample in a study of blood T cell repertoires in COVID-19. Only in-frame clones appear in the TCRdb table, and some are missing; sequencing was by immunoSEQ multiplex PCR. The sample yields 24,000 or so clones, about nine tenths seen once. Sequencing was carried out using peripheral blood. These receptors were taken from a human donor in a cohort sampled during active COVID-19. The donor label of this sample is uncertain. The CDR3 runs from the conserved cysteine through the conserved F or W. D genes are given only for firm matches. A clone size is listed for some rows: how often the clone was seen (once, few, many), or a class if it is expanded.

d_call	clone_size	v_call	j_call	cdr3_nt	cdr3_aa
TRBD2	.	TRBV12-3/TRBV12-4	TRBJ2-5	TGTGCCAGCAGTTTAGTAGCGGGAGAGACCCAGTACTTC	CASSLVAGETQYF
.	once	TRBV29-1	TRBJ2-1	TGCAGCGTTGATCGGGGCAATGAGCAGTTCTTC	CSVDRGNEQFF
.	few	TRBV2	TRBJ2-3	TGTGCCAGCAGGGTTGGCGCAGCAGGAGATACGCAGTATTTT	CASRVGAAGDTQYF
.	.	TRBV5-6	TRBJ2-3	TGTGCCAGCAGCTTTACCGGGACTCCTAGCACAGATACGCAGTATTTT	CASSFTGTPSTDTQYF
TRBD1	.	TRBV6-5	TRBJ1-6	TGTGCCAGCAGCAGACAGGGGGCGGGAGGGTCACCCCTCCACTTT	CASSRQGAGGSPLHF
TRBD2	.	TRBV4-1	TRBJ2-3	TGCGCCAGCAGCCAAGATAGGACTAGCGGGGGAAAGAGGGCAGATACGCAGTATTTT	CASSQDRTSGGKRADTQYF
TRBD1	.	TRBV19	TRBJ1-5	TGTGCCAGTAGTAAGGGACAGGGGGCGGATCAGCCCCAGCATTTT	CASSKGQGADQPQHF
.	.	TRBV9	TRBJ2-2	TGTGCCAGCAGCGTTATGGGTACGGGCACCGGGGAGCTGTTTTTT	CASSVMGTGTGELFF
TRBD1	.	TRBV4-1	TRBJ1-3	TGCGCCAGCAGCCAAGACTGGACAGGGACTGGAAACACCATATATTTT	CASSQDWTGTGNTIYF
TRBD1	.	TRBV2	TRBJ2-1	TGTGCCAGCAGTGTAGGGTCAGGGGGCTGGAATGAGCAGTTCTTC	CASSVGSGGWNEQFF
TRBD1	.	TRBV28	TRBJ1-3	TGTGCCAGCAGCGACTCCGGGACAGCTTCTGGAAACACCATATATTTT	CASSDSGTASGNTIYF
.	.	TRBV5-1	TRBJ2-3	TGCGCCAGCAGGCCAACCCCGGGTAGCACAGATACGCAGTATTTT	CASRPTPGSTDTQYF
.	.	TRBV5-4	TRBJ2-3	TGTGCCAGCAGCTTGGCCGGGGGTTTCAGCACAGATACGCAGTATTTT	CASSLAGGFSTDTQYF
.	.	TRBV5-6	TRBJ2-7	TGTGCCAGCAGACGGGACATCCCCTACGAGCAGTACTTC	CASRRDIPYEQYF
.	.	TRBV21-1	TRBJ2-1	TGTGCCAGCAGCAAGGGTCTGGGAGTGGGATCCTACAATGAGCAGTTCTTC	CASSKGLGVGSYNEQFF
TRBD1	.	TRBV5-1	TRBJ2-5	TGCGCCAGCAACGACAGGGCTCAAGAGACCCAGTACTTC	CASNDRAQETQYF
.	.	TRBV19	TRBJ1-5	TGTGCCAGTGGAGGGACCGTGTCTCAGCCCCAGCATTTT	CASGGTVSQPQHF
TRBD1	.	TRBV7-2	TRBJ2-7	TGTGCCAGCAGCTTGACAGGGGGCAACTACGAGCAGTACTTC	CASSLTGGNYEQYF
TRBD1	.	TRBV28	TRBJ1-2	TGTGCCAGCAGTTTCGCCAGAGGACAGGGGGCTCGGGGCTACACCTTC	CASSFARGQGARGYTF
TRBD2	.	TRBV5-1	TRBJ2-1	TGCGCCAGCAGCTTCCTAGCGGGGGTCTCCTACAATGAGCAGTTCTTC	CASSFLAGVSYNEQFF
TRBD1	.	TRBV5-4	TRBJ1-1	TGTGCCAGCAGCTTGGGGGACAGGGGGCTTGGGAACACTGAAGCTTTCTTT	CASSLGDRGLGNTEAFF
.	.	TRBV7-6	TRBJ1-5	TGTGCCAGCAGCCCCGGGGGGAGGAATCAGCCCCAGCATTTT	CASSPGGRNQPQHF
TRBD1	.	TRBV28	TRBJ1-3	TGTGCCAGCAGTTCCCCCGGACAGGGCAACACCATATATTTT	CASSSPGQGNTIYF
.	.	TRBV2	TRBJ2-2	TGTGCCAGCATCGGGACAAACACCGGGGAGCTGTTTTTT	CASIGTNTGELFF
TRBD1	.	TRBV5-6	TRBJ2-7	TGTGCCAGCAGCCCCGTGGGACAGGGAGGCTCCTACGAGCAGTACTTC	CASSPVGQGGSYEQYF
.	few	TRBV7-2	TRBJ1-2	TGTGCCAGCAGAATACTCGGTGCTAACTATGGCTACACCTTC	CASRILGANYGYTF
.	.	TRBV7-8	TRBJ1-2	TGTGCCAGCAGCTTAGAAGGGGGGGCCTTTGGCTACACCTTC	CASSLEGGAFGYTF
.	.	TRBV10-2	TRBJ1-1	TGCGCCAGCAGTGAAACAGGGGAAGCTTTCTTT	CASSETGEAFF
.	.	TRBV4-1	TRBJ1-1	TGCGCCAGCAGCCAAGGAATTCCGGGGAACACTGAAGCTTTCTTT	CASSQGIPGNTEAFF
TRBD1	.	TRBV9	TRBJ2-5	TGTGCCAGCAGCGCTTCGACAGGGGGCTTAGAGACCCAGTACTTC	CASSASTGGLETQYF
TRBD1	.	TRBV18	TRBJ1-4	TGTGCCAGCTCACCTACGGACAGGCGGAATGAAAAACTGTTTTTT	CASSPTDRRNEKLFF
TRBD2	.	TRBV5-6	TRBJ2-1	TGTGCCAGCACCATTGTGGGGGGGGGTTTCAGCTCCTACAATGAGCAGTTCTTC	CASTIVGGGFSSYNEQFF
.	.	TRBV27	TRBJ2-2	TGTGCCAGCAGTTTTGGAGGGGCGGCGAGCACCGGGGAGCTGTTTTTT	CASSFGGAASTGELFF
.	.	TRBV19	TRBJ2-3	TGTGCCAGTAGTATAGCCAGAGGGGGGGGCACAGATACGCAGTATTTT	CASSIARGGGTDTQYF
TRBD1	.	TRBV27	TRBJ1-2	TGTGCCAGCAGTTTAAGACAGGGCGGGTTTGGCTACACCTTC	CASSLRQGGFGYTF
.	.	TRBV2	TRBJ1-5	TGTGCCAGCTTGGAGAGCGGGGGGAATCAGCCCCAGCATTTT	CASLESGGNQPQHF
.	.	TRBV5-1	TRBJ1-4	TGCGCCAGCAGCTCCGACCTCGCGGGTGAAAAACTGTTTTTT	CASSSDLAGEKLFF
TRBD1	.	TRBV4-1	TRBJ1-1	TGCGCCAGCAGCCAGGGGGGACAGGGGTGGGGTGAAGCTTTCTTT	CASSQGGQGWGEAFF
TRBD1	.	TRBV6-5	TRBJ1-1	TGTGCCAGCAGAGGACAGGGGAGCACTGAAGCTTTCTTT	CASRGQGSTEAFF
.	.	TRBV3-1/TRBV3-2	TRBJ2-7	TGTGCCAGCAGCCAAAGGCTAGACTACGAGCAGTACTTC	CASSQRLDYEQYF
.	.	TRBV16	TRBJ1-2	TGTGCCAGCAGCACAGACAGCATTTATGGCTACACCTTC	CASSTDSIYGYTF
.	.	TRBV12-3/TRBV12-4	TRBJ1-2	TGTGCCAGCAGTAACTCAGGTGGCTATGGCTACACCTTC	CASSNSGGYGYTF
.	.	TRBV9	TRBJ1-2	TGTGCCAGCAGCGTAGCCGGGATGCCTAACTATGGCTACACCTTC	CASSVAGMPNYGYTF
TRBD1	.	TRBV6-2/TRBV6-3	TRBJ1-5	TGTGCCAGCAGTAAACCCGGACAGGCGTATAGCAATCAGCCCCAGCATTTT	CASSKPGQAYSNQPQHF
.	.	TRBV6-4	TRBJ2-1	TGTGCCAGCAGTGAGGGCCCGAGCTCCTACAATGAGCAGTTCTTC	CASSEGPSSYNEQFF
TRBD2	.	TRBV10-3	TRBJ2-5	TGTGCCATCAGTCCGCGGGGGGCGCAAGAGACCCAGTACTTC	CAISPRGAQETQYF
.	.	TRBV5-5	TRBJ1-5	TGTGCCAGCAGCCGGACAGATTATAGCAATCAGCCCCAGCATTTT	CASSRTDYSNQPQHF
.	.	TRBV24-1	TRBJ1-1	TGTGCCACCAGTGATTCCGGTCCCCAGGGGGCTTTCTTT	CATSDSGPQGAFF
TRBD1	.	TRBV2	TRBJ2-1	TGTGCCAGAGGACAGGGAATCTACAATGAGCAGTTCTTC	CARGQGIYNEQFF
.	.	TRBV6-5	TRBJ2-2	TGTGCCAGCAGCCTTCGCGCCGGGGAGCTGTTTTTT	CASSLRAGELFF